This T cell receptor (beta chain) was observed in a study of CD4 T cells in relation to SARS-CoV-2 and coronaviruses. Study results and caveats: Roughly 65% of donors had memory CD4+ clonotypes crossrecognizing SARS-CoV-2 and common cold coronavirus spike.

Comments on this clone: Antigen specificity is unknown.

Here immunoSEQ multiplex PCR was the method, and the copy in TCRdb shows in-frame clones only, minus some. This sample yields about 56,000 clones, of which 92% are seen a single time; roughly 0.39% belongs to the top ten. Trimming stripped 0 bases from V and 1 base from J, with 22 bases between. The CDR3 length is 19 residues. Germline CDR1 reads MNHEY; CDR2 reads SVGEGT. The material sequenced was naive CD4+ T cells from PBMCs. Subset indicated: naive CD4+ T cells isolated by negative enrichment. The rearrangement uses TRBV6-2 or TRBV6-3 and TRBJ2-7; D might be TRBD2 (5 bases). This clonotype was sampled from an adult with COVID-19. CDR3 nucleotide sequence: TGTGCCAGCAGTTACTCGCCTTTGAGCGGCCGACATCTTTCCTACGAGCAGTACTTC. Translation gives CASSYSPLSGRHLSYEQYF.